This T cell receptor (beta chain) was documented in a study of cytomegalovirus exposure and HLA in healthy donors. Germline loops: CDR1 KGHSH, CDR2 LQKENI. The trim removed 4 bases at V and 8 bases at J, leaving 9 bases unmatched. The CDR3 is 14 amino acids. The PCR made use of 60 Vbeta and 13 Jbeta primers. The table came from immunoSEQ multiplex PCR; TCRdb's copy has only in-frame clones and leaves some out. The ten most abundant clones cover over 1.5% of a sample with 60,000 to 75,000 clones. The chain couples TRBV18 to TRBJ1-2; TRBD1 agrees at 8 bases. The clonotype originates from a woman in her twenties or thirties in good health and CMV-seronegative. Sequencing was done on a sample of PBMCs. The CDR3: CASSLNRGENGYTF. The CDR3 DNA sequence: TGTGCCAGCTCACTGAACAGGGGGGAGAACGGCTACACCTTC.